This TCR beta chain comes out of a study of blood T cell repertoires in COVID-19. Study at large: Samples representing acute and convalescent COVID-19 were sourced from the United States, Italy and Spain. The analysed material was cDNA or gDNA that came from T cells, B-cell-depleted T cells, or PBMCs.

From germline, CDR1 is ENHRY and CDR2 SYGVKD. The CDR3 contains 14 residues. V gave up 6 bases and J gave up 1 base, with 9 bases separating them. In the original workflow: Reference gene primer amplification in the assay estimated nucleated cell counts. Assay used: immunoSEQ multiplex PCR; TCRdb lists only in-frame clones, some missing. Clonal size and the V and J genes are those of that table, whereas D and trimming came from the DNA. The profile shows 200,000 to 250,000 clones, around 87% of them singletons. The TCR comes from a woman between 45 and 65 years old with COVID-19, enrolled during active disease. Sequencing was carried out using peripheral blood. The genes are TRBV10-3 and TRBJ2-2, with D perhaps TRBD2 (6 bases). CDR3: CAISGGVNTGELFF. The CDR3 DNA sequence: TGTGCCATCAGCGGGGGTGTGAACACCGGGGAGCTGTTTTTT.